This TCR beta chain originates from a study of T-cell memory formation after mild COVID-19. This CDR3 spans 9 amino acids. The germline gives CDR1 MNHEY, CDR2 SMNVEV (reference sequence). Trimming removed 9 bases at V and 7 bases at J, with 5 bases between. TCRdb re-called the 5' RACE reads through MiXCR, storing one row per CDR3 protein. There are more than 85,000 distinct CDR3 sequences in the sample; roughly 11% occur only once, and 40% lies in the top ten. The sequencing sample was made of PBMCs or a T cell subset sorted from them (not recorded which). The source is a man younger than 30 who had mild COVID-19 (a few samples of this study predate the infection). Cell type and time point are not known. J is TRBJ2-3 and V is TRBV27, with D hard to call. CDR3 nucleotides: TGTGCCAGGGCCTATACGCAGTATTTT. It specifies CARAYTQYF.